This TCR beta chain appears in the sequencing data of a study of T cell repertoires in cytomegalovirus infection. Study conclusions and caveats: There were HLA-C-restricted CMV-specific TCR beta clonotypes dominating the ex vivo response.

This clonotype was recorded at least ten times. Its target is unknown. Per the germline V gene, CDR1 is SEHNR and CDR2 is FQNEAQ (reference sequence). The CDR3 consists of 17 residues. Germline trimming cut 1 base from V and 6 bases from J; bases unmatched to any gene: 10. TCRdb called the reads again in MiXCR, with one record for every CDR3 protein. The table has 370,000 or so distinct CDR3 sequences, approximately 35% seen once; the top ten hold 13%. The chain recombines TRBV7-9 with TRBJ2-1; TRBD2 agrees at 9 bases. This receptor was obtained from a human donor in good health (CMV status not recorded). Some clones in this sample may be carry-over from other donors' samples. Here the sequenced sample was cultured PBMCs, taken from culture after CMV antigen stimulation. CDR3 in amino acids: CASSLGVAGAPGNEQFF. CDR3 sequence (DNA): TGTGCCAGCAGCTTAGGGGTAGCGGGAGCACCCGGCAATGAGCAGTTCTTC. The entire variable domain, with the rest obtained from reference TRBV7-9 and TRBJ2-1, is as follows: DTGVSQNPRHKITKRGQNVTFRCDPISEHNRLYWYRQTLGQGPEFLTYFQNEAQLEKSRLLSDRFSAERPKGSFSTLEIQRTEQGDSAMYLCASSLGVAGAPGNEQFFGPGTRLTVL.